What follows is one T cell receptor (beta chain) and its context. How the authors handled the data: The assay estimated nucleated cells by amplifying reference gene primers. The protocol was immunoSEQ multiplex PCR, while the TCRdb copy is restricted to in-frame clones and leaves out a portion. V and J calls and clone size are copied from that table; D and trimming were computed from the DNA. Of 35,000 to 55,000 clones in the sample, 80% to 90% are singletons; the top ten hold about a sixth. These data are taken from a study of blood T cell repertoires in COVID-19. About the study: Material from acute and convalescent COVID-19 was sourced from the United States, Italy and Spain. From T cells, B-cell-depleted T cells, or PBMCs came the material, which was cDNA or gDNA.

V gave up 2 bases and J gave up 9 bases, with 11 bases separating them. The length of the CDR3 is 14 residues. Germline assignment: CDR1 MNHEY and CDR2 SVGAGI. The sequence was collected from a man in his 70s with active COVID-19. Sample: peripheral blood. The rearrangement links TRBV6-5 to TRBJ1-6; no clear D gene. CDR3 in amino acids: CASSYGGNPSPLHF. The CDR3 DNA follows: TGTGCCAGCAGTTACGGAGGTAACCCTTCACCCCTCCACTTT.